This T cell receptor (beta chain) was captured by sequencing in a study of Ad26.COV2.S vaccination and SARS-CoV-2 variants (dated by TCRdb to about 2021). For the study in its entirety: Vaccine-arm donors came from COV1001, a multicentre, randomized, double-blind, placebo-controlled phase I-IIa trial of Ad26.COV2.S in healthy adults. Trial participants were randomized into five groups of five: low-dose or high-dose Ad26.COV2.S given once or twice, or placebo on both occasions. The TCR-sequenced set comprised approximately 32 samples: some 20 Ad26.COV2.S vaccine recipients, 5 placebo recipients and 8 SARS-CoV-2 convalescent individuals. TCRbeta repertoire sequencing was used to assess the specificity and breadth of SARS-CoV-2-reactive T cell receptors after Ad26.COV2.S vaccination. Ad26.COV2.S was administered intramuscularly at a dose of 5x10^10 or 1x10^11 viral particles, either as one shot or as two shots given 56 days apart. Investigators remained blinded to trial group allocation during experiments and outcome assessment.

V trim: 2 bases; J trim: 5 bases; unmatched bases: 13. The germline V gene supplies CDR1 MDHEN and CDR2 SYDVKM. Including the terminal cysteine and phenylalanine, the CDR3 comprises 17 residues. Only the CDR3 part of the read is kept: 51 bases, read in frame from the first base. The immunoSEQ Assay was used to sequence TCRbeta CDR3 regions. After extraction, genomic DNA underwent amplification by bias-controlled multiplex PCR, followed by high-throughput sequencing. As for the authors' bioinformatics: To quantify the absolute abundance of every unique TCRbeta CDR3 region, sequences were collapsed and filtered. T cell fraction was estimated by normalizing TCRbeta template counts to usable DNA, which was measured by amplifying reference genes present in all nucleated cells. Repertoire TCRs were annotated as SARS-CoV-2-specific by exact matching of V gene, CDR3 amino acid sequence and J gene to a known reactive TCR set. The reference SARS-CoV-2 TCR set was obtained from MIRA and was filtered for enrichment in COVID-19-positive ImmuneCODE repertoires, whereby public or cross-reactive TCRs were removed. Based on the MIRA antigens, annotated TCRs were further analysed at the level of specific ORF or position within ORF. Breadth was defined as annotated unique rearrangements over total unique productive rearrangements; depth was the summed frequency of those rearrangements. Group comparisons of TCR breadth used two-sided Wilcoxon rank-sum tests. TCRdb provides this immuneACCESS table in a form limited to in-frame rearrangements. Some clones are lacking; in checked studies, under half of them reflect an unresolved V gene, and why the rest are absent is not known. V, J and clone size derive from that table, while D and trimming were established from the DNA sequence. Across this sample there are around 300,000 clones, with almost 90% seen only once. The leading ten clones occupy roughly 6% of the sample.

In the paper's terms, the treatment or condition label means: some 20 received Ad26.COV2.S at low or high dose, single or two shots; roughly 5 received placebo; per-sample allocation not given. For vaccine and placebo recipients, repertoires were sequenced using samples collected on day 63 after the first injection. Between 29 July and 7 August 2020, Cohort 1b enrolled fewer than 30 adults aged 18-55 years at one site in Boston, USA. Ad26.COV2.S was a replication-incompetent adenovirus type 26 vector that expressed a prefusion-stabilized SARS-CoV-2 spike protein derived from the original Wuhan strain. Points on this clone: The target of this receptor is not known. No much larger clone is present one base from it, and per-base qualities are unavailable.

Broader findings and caveats from the paper: The study was not powered to compare responses between vaccine doses or regimens. The authors noted that total T cell responses may have been underestimated by the TCR breadth and depth analyses. Vaccine and placebo recipients had similar non-spike TCR breadth, a finding consistent with the vaccine containing only spike. Spike-specific TCR breadth was higher in Ad26.COV2.S recipients than in placebo recipients (P = 0.0014). After vaccination, spike-specific CD8+ and CD4+ T cell responses were reported to show substantial breadth.

The clonotype was recovered from a person between 18 and 59 years old who received the Ad26.COV2.S COVID-19 vaccine or a placebo. The sequencing used peripheral blood, collected in a trial of Ad26.COV2.S vaccine versus placebo. The sequence joins TRBV28 to TRBJ2-5, with TRBD1 matching 8 junction bases. The DNA sequence follows: TGTGCCAGCAGTTTAGGCGCCTACAGGGGGAGAGGGGAGACCCAGTACTTC. This codes for CASSLGAYRGRGETQYF.